The 29 T cell receptor beta chains below all came from one sample that was sequenced in a study of shared clonotypes between healthy human individuals. Here immunoSEQ multiplex PCR was the method, and the copy in TCRdb shows in-frame clones only, minus some. Found here are some 1,100,000 clones, around 78% of them singletons; the top ten hold more than 0.45%. Sequenced sample: memory CD4+ T cells from PBMCs. Subset: CD45RA-negative fraction. These receptors were collected from a man in his late teens or twenties in good health. Some clones in this sample may be carry-over from other donors' samples.

Concerning this clone itself: The junction differs from germline at one of its ends, possibly a read error. The chain recombines TRBV19 with TRBJ2-1; 9 bases are shared with TRBD2. The germline gives CDR1 LNHDA, CDR2 SQIVND (reference sequence). This CDR3 region has 13 residues. CDR3 region: CASSSTSGSERFF. CDR3 nucleotides: TGTGCCAGTAGTTCGACTAGCGGCTCCGAGCGGTTCTTC.

This chain uses TRBV10-1 with TRBJ2-6, with D possibly TRBD2 on 5 matching bases. Germline V gives CDR1 WNHNN, CDR2 SYGVQD (reference sequence). CDR3 length equals 19 residues. The ends were cut back, 2 bases at V and 0 bases at J, with 17 bases in the middle. The CDR3 spells CASSEVSPGNPSGANVLTF. The CDR3 DNA is TGCGCCAGCAGTGAGGTTTCTCCGGGAAATCCCTCTGGGGCCAACGTCCTGACTTTC.

This chain joins TRBV5-1 and TRBJ2-1; no clear D. V lost 3 bases and J 5 bases, leaving 18 bases between the germline ends. This CDR3 contains 16 residues. Germline CDR1 reads SGHRS; CDR2 reads YFSETQ. CDR3 in DNA: TGCGCCAGCAGCTGGCTGCCCCAAATGAGAGACAATGAGCAGTTCTTC. Amino acid sequence: CASSWLPQMRDNEQFF.

This chain connects TRBV5-6 to TRBJ1-3; D ambiguous. Trimming pared 4 bases from V and 4 bases from J, leaving 6 bases between. The CDR3 is made up of 12 amino acids. Germline loops: CDR1 SGHDT, CDR2 YYEEEE. CDR3 region: CASSRWGNTIYF. CDR3 DNA: TGTGCCAGCAGCCGATGGGGAAACACCATATATTTT.

The V and J genes are TRBV13 and TRBJ2-1; 11 positions match TRBD2. Germline loops: CDR1 PRHDT, CDR2 FYEKMQ (reference sequence). The CDR3 totals 16 residues. V shed 5 bases and J 2 bases; nucleotides not matched to a gene: 5. The CDR3 DNA reads TGTGCCAGCAGCGGCGCGGGACTAGCGGCCTACAATGAGCAGTTCTTC. This translates into CASSGAGLAAYNEQFF.

There are many counts of this clone. This chain links TRBV11-2 with TRBJ2-7; 15 bases align to TRBD2. V gave up 2 bases and J gave up 8 bases; unmatched junction bases: 13. The CDR3 spans 18 residues. Germline-derived CDR1 and CDR2 are SGHAT and FQNNGV. CDR3 in amino acids: CASSLRTSGRVGGIQQYF. The DNA of the CDR3 is TGTGCCAGCAGCTTACGGACTAGCGGGAGGGTCGGCGGGATCCAGCAGTACTTC.

This sequence joins TRBV4-1 and TRBJ2-3, with 9 nucleotides matching TRBD2. The CDR3 length is 16 residues. Per germline, CDR1 MGHRA and CDR2 YSYEKL. Trimming cost V 0 bases and J 1 base; bases outside gene matches: 2. This chain's CDR3 is CASSQEQREGTDTQYF. The CDR3 coding sequence is TGCGCCAGCAGCCAAGAACAGCGGGAGGGCACAGATACGCAGTATTTT.

The V and J genes are TRBV7-2 and TRBJ1-2; D is unresolved. This CDR3 has 15 residues. Looked up from germline, CDR1 is SGHTA and CDR2 is FQGNSA. V was cut by 1 base and J by 4 bases, with 13 bases left in between. The CDR3 DNA reads as TGTGCCAGCAGCTTAGGGGCAGAGGGCCCCTATGGCTACACCTTC. It translates to CASSLGAEGPYGYTF.

The V call is TRBV28, the J call TRBJ2-7, with a weak D call TRBD1 (5 bases). In germline, CDR1 is MDHEN, CDR2 SYDVKM. V dropped 7 bases and J dropped 1 base, with 17 bases sitting between them. CDR3 length equals 15 residues. This chain's CDR3 is CASTPRQSGSYEQYF. In DNA form, the CDR3 reads TGTGCCAGCACCCCCAGGCAGTCAGGGTCCTACGAGCAGTACTTC.

The chain employs TRBV7-9 and TRBJ1-2; 9 bases agree with TRBD1. Germline values: CDR1 SEHNR, CDR2 FQNEAQ (reference sequence). V lost 1 base, J lost 5 bases, and 8 bases stayed unmatched. The CDR3 totals 16 residues. This CDR3 is CASSLGTTGGVYGYTF. CDR3 coding DNA: TGTGCCAGCAGCTTAGGGACCACAGGGGGCGTATATGGCTACACCTTC.

The genes are TRBV19 and TRBJ2-7; 13 bases fit TRBD2. J gave up 2 bases and V 10 bases, and 14 bases lay outside the gene matches. This CDR3 spans 17 amino acids. Germline CDR1 LNHDA, CDR2 SQIVND (reference sequence). This chain's CDR3 is CATSTSGRPGTPYEQYF. The CDR3 coding sequence is TGTGCCACCTCGACTAGCGGGAGGCCCGGTACCCCCTACGAGCAGTACTTC. Complete variable domain (other parts from reference TRBV19 and TRBJ2-7): DGGITQSPKYLFRKEGQNVTLSCEQNLNHDAMYWYRQDPGQGLRLIYYSQIVNDFQKGDIAEGYSVSREKKESFPLTVTSAQKNPTAFYLCATSTSGRPGTPYEQYFGPGTRLTVT.

This chain connects TRBV4-1 to TRBJ2-3; 11 nucleotides line up with TRBD2. The CDR3 is 17 amino acids. Per the germline V gene, CDR1 is MGHRA and CDR2 is YSYEKL. V lost 3 bases and J lost 2; bases outside the gene matches: 7. CDR3 sequence reads: CASSQMGTSGLTDTQYF. The CDR3 bases are TGCGCCAGCAGCCAGATGGGGACTAGCGGCCTCACAGATACGCAGTATTTT.

This clone appeared a single time. The J gene is TRBJ2-3, the V gene TRBV5-4, with no clear D. The CDR3 is 17 amino acids. Trimming removed 3 bases at V and 4 bases at J, with 21 bases between. The germline CDR1 and CDR2 sequences are SGHNT and YYREEE (reference sequence). The CDR3 loop is CASSSGQQRGAADTQYF. The CDR3 DNA sequence: TGTGCCAGCAGCTCCGGGCAACAGCGAGGCGCTGCAGATACGCAGTATTTT.

This clone turned up a few times. CDR3 loop: CASSRRTSGGGQDTQYF. The CDR3 nucleotides are TGTGCCAGCAGCCGACGGACTAGCGGGGGAGGCCAAGATACGCAGTATTTT. The chain has TRBV7-8 and TRBJ2-3; 13 bases map to TRBD2. Germline CDR1 is SGHVS and CDR2 is FQNEAQ. The ends lost 5 bases at V and 5 bases at J; junction bases unmatched: 10. The CDR3 contains 17 residues.

V gene TRBV7-3 combines with J gene TRBJ2-1, with D perhaps TRBD2 (6 bases). From germline, CDR1 is SGHTA and CDR2 FQGTGA. V was clipped by 5 bases and J by 8 bases, with 16 bases between them. The CDR3 has 14 residues. CDR3 nucleotides: TGTGCCAGCAGCCTCCGGGACTCCCGGGATGAGCAGTTCTTC. The encoded protein is CASSLRDSRDEQFF.

This clone was seen more than once but under ten times. The chain couples TRBV19 to TRBJ2-7; no clear D gene. V was clipped by 4 bases and J by 4 bases, with 11 bases between them. Germline V gene sequence: CDR1 LNHDA, CDR2 SQIVND (reference sequence). CDR3 length: 13 amino acids. DNA of the CDR3: TGTGCCAGTAGTACTAGGATCCGTTACGAGCAGTACTTC. Its translation: CASSTRIRYEQYF.

For this clone: The same CDR3 can be traced to other DNA sequences in this sample. This sequence joins TRBV6-6 and TRBJ2-7, with 7 positions matching TRBD2. Trimming at V came to 2 bases and at J to 4 bases, leaving 8 bases not matched to a gene. This CDR3 has 15 residues. Per germline, CDR1 MNHNY and CDR2 SVGAGI (reference sequence). CDR3 in DNA: TGTGCCAGCAGTTACCAGGCGGGAGCTTCGTACGAGCAGTACTTC. Its translation: CASSYQAGASYEQYF.

A few counts support this clone. J is TRBJ2-7 and V is TRBV11-1, with 11 positions matching TRBD2. The length of the CDR3 is 15 residues. V dropped 5 bases and J dropped 3; count of bases not matched to a gene: 6. Looked up from germline, CDR1 is SGHAT and CDR2 is FQDESV (reference sequence). CDR3 nucleotides: TGTGCCAGCAGCCAATCCGGGACTAGCGGCTACGAGCAGTACTTC. Amino acids: CASSQSGTSGYEQYF. The entire variable domain, with the rest obtained from reference TRBV11-1 and TRBJ2-7, is as follows: EAEVAQSPRYKITEKSQAVAFWCDPISGHATLYWYRQILGQGPELLVQFQDESVVDDSQLPKDRFSAERLKGVDSTLKIQPAELGDSAMYLCASSQSGTSGYEQYFGPGTRLTVT.

This chain joins TRBV28 and TRBJ1-4; D unresolved. CDR3 length equals 12 residues. The V end was cut by 6 bases, the J end by 7 bases, with 9 bases between. CDR1 is MDHEN, CDR2 SYDVKM, per germline. The CDR3: CASSELGEKLFF. CDR3 coding DNA: TGTGCCAGCAGCGAACTGGGTGAAAAACTGTTTTTT.

The J gene is TRBJ2-7, the V gene TRBV7-6; 7 bases are a match to TRBD2. This CDR3 is built from 17 residues. Germline CDR1 and CDR2: SGHVS and FNYEAQ. Trimming at V came to 1 base and at J to 0 bases, leaving 9 bases not matched to a gene. The CDR3 bases are TGTGCCAGCAGCTTAGGGGCGGCTAGCGGAACCTCCTACGAGCAGTACTTC. Its protein product is CASSLGAASGTSYEQYF.

This clone was picked up a small number of times. The chain combines TRBV5-6 with TRBJ1-1; D is ambiguous. V lost 1 base and J 5 bases, leaving 9 bases between the germline ends. There are 13 residues in the CDR3. The germline V gene encodes CDR1 SGHDT and CDR2 YYEEEE. CDR3 coding DNA: TGTGCCAGCAGCTTGAGTCTTGGGACTGAAGCTTTCTTT. Encoded protein: CASSLSLGTEAFF. The full variable domain, its missing parts supplied by reference TRBV5-6 and TRBJ1-1, is DAGVTQSPTHLIKTRGQQVTLRCSPKSGHDTVSWYQQALGQGPQFIFQYYEEEERQRGNFPDRFSGHQFPNYSSELNVNALLLGDSALYLCASSLSLGTEAFFGQGTRLTVV.

The genes are TRBV2 and TRBJ1-3; D is ambiguous. The CDR3 contains 15 residues. Germline V gene lookup returns CDR1 SNHLY and CDR2 FYNNEI. Between the trimmed V and J ends, which lost 7 bases and 0 bases, there was a span of 13 bases. In DNA, the CDR3 is TGTGCCAGCATTACCGACACGTACTCTGGAAACACCATATATTTT. Residues: CASITDTYSGNTIYF.

This clone has more than one count but fewer than ten. The chain recombines TRBV21-1 with TRBJ2-1. TRBV21-1 constitutes a pseudogene. The CDR3 is 13 residues long. The CDR3 region is CASSYPPYNEQFF. CDR3 nucleotides: TGTGCCAGCAGTTACCCCCCCTACAATGAGCAGTTCTTC.

This rearrangement joins TRBV5-6 to TRBJ2-7, with D tentatively TRBD1 (7 bases). The germline V gene encodes CDR1 SGHDT and CDR2 YYEEEE. V dropped 0 bases and J dropped 3 bases, with 13 bases sitting between them. The CDR3 covers 15 residues. In nucleotides, the CDR3 is TGTGCCAGCAGCTTGGGGTCAGGGGGAGGCTACGAGCAGTACTTC. Its protein is CASSLGSGGGYEQYF.

This sequence joins TRBV5-8 and TRBJ1-2; D is perhaps TRBD1 (6 bases). This CDR3 region has 15 residues. Between the trimmed V and J ends, which lost 4 bases and 5 bases, there was a span of 18 bases. Germline CDR1 SGHTS, CDR2 YDEGEE. The CDR3 sequence is CASSPPWGQGYGYTF. For the CDR3, the DNA is TGTGCCAGCAGCCCACCCTGGGGGCAGGGGTATGGCTACACCTTC.

CDR3 in DNA: TGTGCCAGCAGTTTAAGTCGTTCGGACAGCGGGATGAACACTGAAGCTTTCTTT. Its protein product is CASSLSRSDSGMNTEAFF. This sequence joins TRBV27 and TRBJ1-1; TRBD1 might be the D (6 bases). The germline V and J ends were trimmed by 2 bases and 0 bases, with 19 bases remaining between them. Germline V gene data show CDR1 as MNHEY and CDR2 as SMNVEV (reference sequence). This CDR3 comprises 18 residues.

This clone was seen more than once but under ten times. The chain combines TRBV11-2 with TRBJ1-2; 10 nucleotides agree with TRBD1. This CDR3 spans 15 amino acids. The germline V gene has CDR1 SGHAT and CDR2 FQNNGV. The trim removed 3 bases at V and 9 bases at J, leaving 10 bases unmatched. CDR3 amino acids: CASSFGSRDRGSYTF. CDR3 bases: TGTGCCAGCAGCTTCGGCAGCAGGGACAGGGGTAGCTACACCTTC.

The chain is built from TRBV18 and TRBJ2-1; TRBD1 aligns across 9 bases. The CDR3 contains 14 residues. V lost 3 bases to trimming and J lost 7 bases; unmatched junction nucleotides: 4. In germline, CDR1 is KGHSH, CDR2 LQKENI. Here the CDR3 DNA reads TGTGCCAGCTCACCGGGACAGGGTCGGAATGAGCAGTTCTTC. Translated, it gives CASSPGQGRNEQFF.

Points on this clone: The sample holds other DNA sequences that translate to the same CDR3. The chain couples TRBV7-9 to TRBJ2-5; a weak D match, TRBD1 (7 bases). Germline CDR1 SEHNR, CDR2 FQNEAQ (reference sequence). V was trimmed by 4 bases and J by 5 bases, leaving 8 bases between them. This CDR3 region has 12 residues. In nucleotides, the CDR3 is TGTGCCAGCAGCTCAGGGGGGGAGACCCAGTACTTC. Amino acid sequence: CASSSGGETQYF.